The T cell receptor beta chain described here comes from a study of blood T cell repertoires in COVID-19 (dated by TCRdb to 2020 to 2022). Looking at the study overall: Collaborator samples came from the United States, Italy and Spain and covered acute and convalescent phases of COVID-19. The material from the prospective study consisted of cDNA or gDNA derived from T cells, B-cell-depleted T cells, or PBMCs. Subjects who had been exposed to COVID-19, were actively infected with it, or had recovered from it provided the deeply sampled blood TCRbeta repertoires that made up the dataset. The repertoires were released in a freely available public database intended as a resource for research on the immune response to SARS-CoV-2. The samples were drawn from the first 160 participants of the ongoing ImmuneRACE study and from 950 to 1,500 subjects provided by 6 global collaborators. Sample metadata almost always included a de-identified subject ID, COVID-19 status, age in years and sex. Where HLA class I and class II types were available, the types were taken from metadata supplied by the sample provider, not from assay-based typing.

The collaborating institutions used their own protocols to collect whole blood in K2EDTA tubes. For TCRbeta analysis, collaborators shipped samples as frozen whole blood, isolated PBMCs, or DNA extracted from either of those sample types. Regarding this clone: What antigen it recognizes has not been identified. There are no base qualities to consult, and no much larger clone falls within one base.

Overall study results and their limits: How much clinical and demographic metadata was included differed by source and by participant, and the metadata was provided uncurated.

TCRbeta CDR3 regions were amplified from genomic DNA using the immunoSEQ Assay, a bias-controlled multiplex PCR. The study's own analysis went as follows. The number of nucleated cells in each sample was estimated by amplification of reference gene primers within the assay. Sequence reads were collapsed and filtered to measure the absolute abundance of every unique TCRbeta CDR3 rearrangement. For each sample, productive Simpson clonality was calculated as the square root of Simpson's diversity index over productive rearrangements. Imported from immuneACCESS, the table was reduced by TCRdb to in-frame sequences with V and J called. These copies leave out some clones; in studies compared against another copy, an unresolved V gene accounts for under half, and the cause of the remainder is not known. That table supplies the V and J calls and clone size; D and trimming were determined from the DNA. Across this sample there are about 64,000 clones, with about nine tenths seen only once. Roughly 9.2% of the sample goes to the ten largest clones.

From a lookup of the germline V gene (reference sequence), CDR1 and CDR2 are SEHNR and FQNEAQ. The junction carries 8 bases between V and J, which are trimmed by 0 bases and 5 bases respectively. The CDR3 goes from the cysteine to the phenylalanine over 15 residues. CDR3 DNA only is kept here, 45 bases in frame from base 1. The rearrangement joined TRBV7-9 to TRBJ1-6; there is no confident call for the D gene. The clonotype was recovered from a woman older than 75 with active COVID-19. Source material: peripheral blood. The CDR3 loop reads CASSLAAADNSPLHF. The DNA sequence reads TGTGCCAGCAGCTTAGCAGCGGCAGATAATTCACCCCTCCACTTT.